This section outlines one T cell receptor (beta chain) sequence together with its context. Its matching antigen is unknown. The same CDR3 can be traced to other DNA sequences in this sample. These data come from a study of shared clonotypes between healthy human individuals. Study information: Three plates were used per donor for CD4 naive, three for CD4 memory, two for CD8 naive and one for CD8 memory. Study results and caveats: Tissue TCR repertoires likely differ from these blood-only repertoires.

The genomic DNA of each subset was split evenly across several immunoSEQ plates. The table came from immunoSEQ multiplex PCR; TCRdb's copy has only in-frame clones and leaves some out. Altogether roughly 1.4 million clones are present, 97% to 99% being singletons, with the ten largest covering over 0.3%. This clonotype was obtained from a man younger than 40 in good health. The sequencing input was naive CD4+ T cells sorted from blood. The subset is: CD45RA+ positively selected.

This CDR3 is CASSSGLAGIYEQYF. The CDR3 bases are TGTGCCAGCAGCTCGGGACTAGCGGGCATCTACGAGCAGTACTTC. The chain carries TRBV7-9 and TRBJ2-7; 12 nucleotides line up with TRBD2. Germline V gene sequence: CDR1 SEHNR, CDR2 FQNEAQ (reference sequence). CDR3 size: 15 residues. V gave up 4 bases and J gave up 3 bases; unmatched junction bases: 4. The entire variable domain, with the rest obtained from reference TRBV7-9 and TRBJ2-7, is as follows: DTGVSQNPRHKITKRGQNVTFRCDPISEHNRLYWYRQTLGQGPEFLTYFQNEAQLEKSRLLSDRFSAERPKGSFSTLEIQRTEQGDSAMYLCASSSGLAGIYEQYFGPGTRLTVT.